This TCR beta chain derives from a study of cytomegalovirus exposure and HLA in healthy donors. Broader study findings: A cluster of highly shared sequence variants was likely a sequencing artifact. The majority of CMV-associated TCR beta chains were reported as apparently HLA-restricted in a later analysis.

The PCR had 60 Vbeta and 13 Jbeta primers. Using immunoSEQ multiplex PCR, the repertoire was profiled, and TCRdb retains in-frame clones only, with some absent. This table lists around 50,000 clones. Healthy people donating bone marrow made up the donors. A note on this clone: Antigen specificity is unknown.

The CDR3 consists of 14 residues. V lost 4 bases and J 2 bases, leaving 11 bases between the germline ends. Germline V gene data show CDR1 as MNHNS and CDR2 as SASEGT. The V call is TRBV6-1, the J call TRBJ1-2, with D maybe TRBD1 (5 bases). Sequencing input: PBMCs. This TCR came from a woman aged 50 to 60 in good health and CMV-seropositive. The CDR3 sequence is CASSVLDTNYGYTF. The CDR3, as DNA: TGTGCCAGCAGTGTTCTGGACACGAACTATGGCTACACCTTC.